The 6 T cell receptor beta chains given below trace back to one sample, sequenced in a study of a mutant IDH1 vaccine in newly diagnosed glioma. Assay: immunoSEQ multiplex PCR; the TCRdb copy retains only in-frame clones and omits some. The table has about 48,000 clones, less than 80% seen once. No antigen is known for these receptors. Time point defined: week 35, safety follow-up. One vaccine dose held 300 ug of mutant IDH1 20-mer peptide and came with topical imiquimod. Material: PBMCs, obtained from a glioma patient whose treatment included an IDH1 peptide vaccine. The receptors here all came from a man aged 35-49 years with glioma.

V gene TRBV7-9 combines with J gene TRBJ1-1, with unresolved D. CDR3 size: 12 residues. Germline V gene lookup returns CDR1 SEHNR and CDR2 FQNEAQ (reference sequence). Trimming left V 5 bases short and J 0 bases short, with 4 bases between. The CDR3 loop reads CASSQVNTEAFF. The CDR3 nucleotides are TGTGCCAGCAGCCAGGTGAACACTGAAGCTTTCTTT.

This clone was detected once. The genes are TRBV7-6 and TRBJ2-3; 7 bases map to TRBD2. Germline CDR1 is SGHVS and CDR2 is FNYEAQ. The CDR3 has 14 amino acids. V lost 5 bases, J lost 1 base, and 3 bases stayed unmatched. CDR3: CASSPAGGTDTQYF. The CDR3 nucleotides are TGTGCCAGCAGCCCCGCGGGGGGCACAGATACGCAGTATTTT.

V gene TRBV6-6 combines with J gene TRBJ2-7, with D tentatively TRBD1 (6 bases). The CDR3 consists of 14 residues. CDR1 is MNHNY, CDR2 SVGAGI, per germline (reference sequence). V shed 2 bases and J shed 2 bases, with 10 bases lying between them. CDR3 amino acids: CASSYTQGTYEQYV. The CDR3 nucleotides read TGTGCCAGCAGTTACACACAGGGTACCTACGAGCAGTACGTC.

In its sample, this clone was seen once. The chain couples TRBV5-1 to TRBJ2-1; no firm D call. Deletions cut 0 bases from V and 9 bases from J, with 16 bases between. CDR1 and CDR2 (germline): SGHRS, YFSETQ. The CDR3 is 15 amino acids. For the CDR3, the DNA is TGCGCCAGCAGCTTGGCGACTGGAAACCCGGGTGAGCAGTTCTTC. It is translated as CASSLATGNPGEQFF. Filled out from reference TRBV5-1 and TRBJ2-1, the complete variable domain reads KAGVTQTPRYLIKTRGQQVTLSCSPISGHRSVSWYQQTPGQGLQFLFEYFSETQRNKGNFPGRFSGRQFSNSRSEMNVSTLELGDSALYLCASSLATGNPGEQFFGPGTRLTVL.

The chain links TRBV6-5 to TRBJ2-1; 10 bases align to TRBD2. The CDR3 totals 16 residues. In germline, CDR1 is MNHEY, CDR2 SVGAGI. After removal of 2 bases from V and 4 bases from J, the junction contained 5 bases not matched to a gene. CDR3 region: CASSYQGLAEYNEQFF. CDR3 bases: TGTGCCAGCAGTTACCAAGGACTAGCGGAATACAATGAGCAGTTCTTC.

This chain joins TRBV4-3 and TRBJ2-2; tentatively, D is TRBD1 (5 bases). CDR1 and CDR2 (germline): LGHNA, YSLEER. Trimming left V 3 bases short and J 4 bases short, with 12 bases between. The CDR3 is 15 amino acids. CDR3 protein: CASSHDSQITGELFF. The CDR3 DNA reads TGCGCCAGCAGCCACGACAGTCAAATCACCGGGGAGCTGTTTTTT.